This entry lists 2 T cell receptor beta chains sequenced from one sample in a study of post-analysis software for immune sequencing data. Overall study results and limits: TRBV5-6, TRBV5-1 and TRBV20-1 were among a handful of TRBV segments more frequent in patients than controls.

The antigens of these receptors remain unknown. The authors incorporated unique molecular identifiers into the TCR beta cDNA libraries. TCRdb used MiXCR to reprocess the PCR reads, holding one entry per CDR3 protein. Of a few hundred thousand distinct CDR3 sequences listed, 39% were seen once; the top ten hold 7.6%. The specimen sequenced was blood. These receptors came from a girl aged 2 to 10 with multiple sclerosis.

The V call is TRBV3-1, the J call TRBJ2-1; the match to TRBD2 covers 9 bases. Per germline, CDR1 LGHDT and CDR2 YNNKEL (reference sequence). The CDR3 loop spans 15 amino acids. The ends lost 0 bases at V and 6 bases at J; junction bases unmatched: 3. This chain's CDR3 is CASSQDRLAVNEQFF. In nucleotides, the CDR3 is TGTGCCAGCAGCCAAGATAGACTAGCGGTCAATGAGCAGTTCTTC.

Of note for this clonotype: Compared with germline, one end of the junction differs, possibly owing to a read error. This chain joins TRBV12-3 or TRBV12-4 and TRBJ2-5; 9 nucleotides agree with TRBD1. The CDR3 has 14 residues. The CDR3 bases are TGTGCCGGCAGTCCGGGACAGGGACAAGAGACCCAGTACTTC. Translated: CAGSPGQGQETQYF.